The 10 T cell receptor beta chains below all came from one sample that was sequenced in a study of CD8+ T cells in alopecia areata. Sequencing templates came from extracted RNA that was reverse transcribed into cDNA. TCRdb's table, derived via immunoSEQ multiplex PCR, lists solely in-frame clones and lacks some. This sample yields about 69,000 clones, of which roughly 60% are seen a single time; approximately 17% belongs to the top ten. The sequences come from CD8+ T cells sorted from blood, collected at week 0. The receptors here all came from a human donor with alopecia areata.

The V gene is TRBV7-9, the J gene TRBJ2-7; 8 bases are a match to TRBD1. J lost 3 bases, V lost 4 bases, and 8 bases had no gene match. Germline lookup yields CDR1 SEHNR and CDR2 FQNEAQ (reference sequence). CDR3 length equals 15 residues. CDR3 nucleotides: TGTGCCAGCAGCTCCGGTCAGGGGGCCTACTACGAGCAGTACTTC. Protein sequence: CASSSGQGAYYEQYF.

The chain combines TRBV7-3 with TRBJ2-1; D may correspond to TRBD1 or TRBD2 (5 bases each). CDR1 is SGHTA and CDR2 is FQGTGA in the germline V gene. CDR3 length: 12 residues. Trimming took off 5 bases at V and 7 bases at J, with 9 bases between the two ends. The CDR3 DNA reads TGTGCCAGCAGCCTGAGGGGTAATGAGCAGTTCTTC. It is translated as CASSLRGNEQFF. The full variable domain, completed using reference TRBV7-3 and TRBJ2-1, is GAGVSQTPSNKVTEKGKYVELRCDPISGHTALYWYRQSLGQGPEFLIYFQGTGAADDSGLPNDRFFAVRPEGSVSTLKIQRTERGDSAVYLCASSLRGNEQFFGPGTRLTVL.

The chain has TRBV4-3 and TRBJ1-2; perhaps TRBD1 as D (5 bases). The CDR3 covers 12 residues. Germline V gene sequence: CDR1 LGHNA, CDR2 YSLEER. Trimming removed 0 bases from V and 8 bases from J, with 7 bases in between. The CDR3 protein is CASSQDQGGYTF. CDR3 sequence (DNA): TGCGCCAGCAGCCAAGATCAGGGAGGCTACACCTTC.

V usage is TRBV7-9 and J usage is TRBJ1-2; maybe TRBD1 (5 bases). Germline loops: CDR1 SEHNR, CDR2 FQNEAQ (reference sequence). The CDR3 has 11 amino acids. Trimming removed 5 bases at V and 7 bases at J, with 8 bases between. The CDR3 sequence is CASSDTGGYTF. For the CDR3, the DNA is TGTGCCAGCAGCGACACAGGTGGCTACACCTTC.

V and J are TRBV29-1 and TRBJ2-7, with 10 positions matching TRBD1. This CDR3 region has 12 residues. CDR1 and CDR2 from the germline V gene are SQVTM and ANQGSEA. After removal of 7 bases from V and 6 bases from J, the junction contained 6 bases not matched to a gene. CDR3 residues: CSAEDRGGEQYF. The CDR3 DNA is TGCAGCGCCGAGGACAGGGGGGGCGAGCAGTACTTC.

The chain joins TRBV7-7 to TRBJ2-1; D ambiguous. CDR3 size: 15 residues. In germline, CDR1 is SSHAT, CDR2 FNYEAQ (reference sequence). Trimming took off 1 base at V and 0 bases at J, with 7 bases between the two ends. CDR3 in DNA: TGTGCCAGCAGCTTAGAGCCAGTCTCCTACAATGAGCAGTTCTTC. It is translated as CASSLEPVSYNEQFF.

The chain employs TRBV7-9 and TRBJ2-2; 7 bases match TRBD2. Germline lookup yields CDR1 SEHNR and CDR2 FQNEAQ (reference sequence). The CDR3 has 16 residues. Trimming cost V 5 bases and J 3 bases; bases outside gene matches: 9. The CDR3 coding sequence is TGTGCCAGCAGCCCCGGGACTACCGACCACACCGGGGAGCTGTTTTTT. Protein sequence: CASSPGTTDHTGELFF.

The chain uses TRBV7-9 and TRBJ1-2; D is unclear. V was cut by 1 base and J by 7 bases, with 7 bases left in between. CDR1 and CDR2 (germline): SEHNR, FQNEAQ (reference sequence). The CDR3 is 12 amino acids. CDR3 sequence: CASSLGRTGYTF. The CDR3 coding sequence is TGTGCCAGCAGCTTAGGACGCACTGGCTACACCTTC.

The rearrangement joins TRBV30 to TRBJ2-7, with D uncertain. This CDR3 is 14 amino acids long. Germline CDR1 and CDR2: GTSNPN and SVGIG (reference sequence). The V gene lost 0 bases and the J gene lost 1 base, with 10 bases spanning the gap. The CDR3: CAWSVLSTSYEQYF. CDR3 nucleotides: TGTGCCTGGAGTGTACTGAGTACGTCCTACGAGCAGTACTTC. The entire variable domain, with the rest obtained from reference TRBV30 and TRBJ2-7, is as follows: SQTIHQWPATLVQPVGSPLSLECTVEGTSNPNLYWYRQAAGRGLQLLFYSVGIGQISSEVPQNLSASRPQDRQFILSSKKLLLSDSGFYLCAWSVLSTSYEQYFGPGTRLTVT.

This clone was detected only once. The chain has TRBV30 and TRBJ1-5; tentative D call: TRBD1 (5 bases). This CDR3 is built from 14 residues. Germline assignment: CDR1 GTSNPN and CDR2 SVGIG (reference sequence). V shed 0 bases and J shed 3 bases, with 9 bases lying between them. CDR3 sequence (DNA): TGTGCCTGGAGTGTACAAGGGGTCAATCAGCCCCAGCATTTT. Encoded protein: CAWSVQGVNQPQHF.